This TCR beta chain was recovered during a study of cytomegalovirus exposure and HLA in healthy donors. Study at large: The 110 or so validation repertoires were produced on the same platform as the 650 to 800 repertoires of the first cohort. This was reported in a later analysis. Broader study findings: First-cohort TCR clusters were later found to tend to co-occur in the 120 or so validation repertoires. The study designated 150 or so TCR beta chains cytomegalovirus-associated.

Per the germline V gene, CDR1 is LNHDA and CDR2 is SQIVND (reference sequence). This CDR3 is built from 13 residues. The V and J ends lost 6 bases and 1 base respectively, with 9 bases between them. Sequencing used immunoSEQ multiplex PCR; TCRdb keeps in-frame clones, though not all of them. The table lists hundreds of thousands of clones, around 90% of them singletons. Details on this clone: Its antigen is undetermined.

The sample was PBMCs. The rearrangement uses TRBV19 and TRBJ2-5; D gene ambiguous. This sequence was found in a woman aged 25 to 45 in good health and CMV-seronegative. This CDR3 is CASSPHSQETQYF. CDR3 in DNA: TGTGCCAGTAGCCCCCACAGCCAAGAGACCCAGTACTTC.